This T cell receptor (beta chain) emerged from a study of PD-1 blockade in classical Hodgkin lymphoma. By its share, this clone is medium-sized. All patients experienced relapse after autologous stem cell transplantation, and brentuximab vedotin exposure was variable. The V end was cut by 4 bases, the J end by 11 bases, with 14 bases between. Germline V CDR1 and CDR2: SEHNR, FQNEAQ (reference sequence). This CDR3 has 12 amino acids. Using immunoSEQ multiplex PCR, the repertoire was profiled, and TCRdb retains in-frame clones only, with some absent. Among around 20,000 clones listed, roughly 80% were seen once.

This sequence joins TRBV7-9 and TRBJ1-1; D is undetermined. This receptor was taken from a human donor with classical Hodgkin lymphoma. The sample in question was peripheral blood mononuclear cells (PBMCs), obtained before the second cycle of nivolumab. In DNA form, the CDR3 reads TGTGCCAGCAGCTCGGACCGCGAAGAGGCTTTCTTT. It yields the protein CASSSDREEAFF.